These T cell receptor beta chains were read from a single sample in a study of cytomegalovirus exposure and HLA in healthy donors. This table comes from immunoSEQ multiplex PCR, and its TCRdb copy is limited to in-frame clones, with some not included. The sample carries around 200,000 clones, over 80% recorded once. The specimen was PBMCs. The receptors come from a woman aged 45-65 years in good health and CMV-seropositive. CDR3s leave out the opening cysteine and the closing phenylalanine or tryptophan. The order of the fields is clone size, V gene, J gene, CDR3 protein. The size of a clone is reported for some rows only, either as once, few or many, or as a class for expanded clones.

NA,TRBV19,TRBJ1-4,ASSLKPGQVINEKLF
NA,TRBV19,TRBJ1-2,ASIPGQGNYGYT
once,TRBV9,TRBJ1-6,ASSPGGGRSYNSPLH
NA,TRBV9,TRBJ1-2,ASSAPDRGVYGYT
NA,TRBV7-2,TRBJ1-4,ASSLRTDPILF
NA,TRBV5-8,TRBJ2-7,ASSLQRAGERYEQY
NA,TRBV5-1,TRBJ1-2,ASTLQMESDGYT
NA,TRBV6-5,TRBJ1-3,ASSYARGQAGNTIY
NA,TRBV5-1,TRBJ1-2,ASSRSGANPYGYT
once,TRBV9,TRBJ1-5,ASAGTGDNQPQH
NA,TRBV6-5,TRBJ2-3,ASNTLRGTPDTQY
NA,TRBV2,TRBJ2-7,ASSTNLGAFKQY
NA,TRBV6-1,TRBJ2-5,ASSEVYGWSGGQETQY
NA,TRBV6-1,TRBJ2-7,ASSYYEQY
NA,TRBV9,TRBJ1-3,ASSVGGALGNTIY
NA,TRBV2,TRBJ1-1,ASSLGHLNTEAF